The 26 T cell receptor beta chains given below trace back to one sample, sequenced in a study of cytomegalovirus exposure and HLA in healthy donors (dated by TCRdb to the late 2010s). Library method: the immunoSEQ multiplex PCR assay. A mixture of 60 forward primers for TCR Vbeta segments and 13 reverse primers for TCR Jbeta segments was used in the multiplex PCR. TCRdb obtained this table from immuneACCESS and retained in-frame rearrangements with V and J assigned. These tables miss some clones; where compared with another copy, unresolved V genes account for less than half of the shortfall, and the remainder is unexplained. The table for this sample lists around 29,000 clones. About 0.69% of the sample belongs to the ten largest clones. The sequencing sample was made of PBMCs. These receptors were taken from a man younger than 45 in good health and CMV-seronegative.

The chain couples TRBV11-3 to TRBJ1-1; the D gene is possibly TRBD1 (5 bases). From germline, CDR1 is SGHNT and CDR2 YENEEA. V shed 5 bases and J shed 8 bases, with 12 bases lying between them. The CDR3 length is 12 residues. The CDR3 region is CASSPGGAEAFF. For the CDR3, the DNA is TGTGCCAGCAGCCCAGGCGGGGCCGAAGCTTTCTTT.

The chain has TRBV28 and TRBJ2-3; possibly TRBD2 for D (5 bases). The CDR3 is 13 amino acids. Looked up from germline, CDR1 is MDHEN and CDR2 is SYDVKM. This CDR3 is CVVEAPERDTQYF. The CDR3 DNA is TGTGTGGTAGAGGCCCCCGAGCGGGATACGCAGTATTTT. The full variable domain, rest sourced from reference TRBV28 and TRBJ2-3, is DVKVTQSSRYLVKRTGEKVFLECVQDMDHENMFWYRQDPGLGLRLIYFSYDVKMKEKGDIPEGYSVSREKKERFSLILESASTNQTSMYLCVVEAPERDTQYFGPGTRLTVL.

This chain connects TRBV5-1 to TRBJ2-5; D gene ambiguous. The CDR3 is 14 residues long. CDR1 and CDR2 (germline): SGHRS, YFSETQ. Trimming cost V 1 base and J 0 bases, with 7 bases left between them. CDR3 sequence: CASSLLGYQETQYF. In nucleotides, the CDR3 is TGCGCCAGCAGCTTGCTCGGGTACCAAGAGACCCAGTACTTC. Combining the CDR3 with reference TRBV5-1 and TRBJ2-5 gives the whole variable domain KAGVTQTPRYLIKTRGQQVTLSCSPISGHRSVSWYQQTPGQGLQFLFEYFSETQRNKGNFPGRFSGRQFSNSRSEMNVSTLELGDSALYLCASSLLGYQETQYFGPGTRLLVL.

The chain uses TRBV2 and TRBJ1-1, with 7 bases identical to TRBD1. The CDR3 has 14 amino acids. The V gene's germline CDR1 is SNHLY and CDR2 FYNNEI. Trimming cost V 8 bases and J 4 bases; bases outside gene matches: 10. CDR3: CASVQGLSITEAFF. In nucleotides, the CDR3 is TGTGCCAGCGTACAGGGGCTGAGTATCACTGAAGCTTTCTTT.

For the CDR3, the DNA is TGTGCCAGCAGCTTATGGGACAGGGACTACGAGCAGTACTTC. It encodes CASSLWDRDYEQYF. V gene TRBV13 combines with J gene TRBJ2-7, with 9 bases lining up with TRBD1. The CDR3 length is 14 residues. With 2 bases clipped from V and 3 bases from J, the junction kept 2 bases outside the gene matches. Germline CDR1 PRHDT, CDR2 FYEKMQ (reference sequence). The whole variable domain, remainder taken from reference TRBV13 and TRBJ2-7, is AAGVIQSPRHLIKEKRETATLKCYPIPRHDTVYWYQQGPGQDPQFLISFYEKMQSDKGSIPDRFSAQQFSDYHSELNMSSLELGDSALYFCASSLWDRDYEQYFGPGTRLTVT.

This chain links TRBV7-9 with TRBJ2-7; 9 bases fit TRBD1. The CDR3 spans 16 residues. The J segment lost 2 bases and the V segment lost 1 base, leaving 6 bases of the junction unmatched. CDR1 SEHNR and CDR2 FQNEAQ come from the germline V gene (reference sequence). Written as DNA, the CDR3 is TGTGCCAGCAGCTTAGTACTTGGGACAGGGACCTACGAGCAGTACTTC. Amino acid sequence: CASSLVLGTGTYEQYF.

The rearrangement joins TRBV11-3 to TRBJ1-1; D unresolved. Deletions cut 5 bases from V and 11 bases from J, with 15 bases between. Germline loops: CDR1 SGHNT, CDR2 YENEEA. This CDR3 is built from 12 residues. CDR3 bases: TGTGCCAGCAGCCCCTCGGGAGGGCGCGCTTTCTTT. The encoded protein is CASSPSGGRAFF.

CDR3 region: CASPPFEQYF. For the CDR3, the DNA is TGTGCCAGCCCCCCTTTCGAGCAGTACTTC. The V call is TRBV28, the J call TRBJ2-7, with D uncertain. CDR1 MDHEN and CDR2 SYDVKM come from the germline V gene. The CDR3 loop spans 10 amino acids. Trimming removed 8 bases at V and 6 bases at J, with 8 bases between.

The chain joins TRBV2 to TRBJ1-6; D is unresolved. The CDR3 is made up of 20 amino acids. Germline V gene sequence: CDR1 SNHLY, CDR2 FYNNEI. V lost 8 bases to trimming and J lost 0 bases, with 26 bases between them. The CDR3 sequence: CASSGSLGYGAASYNSPLHF. In nucleotides, the CDR3 is TGTGCCAGCTCCGGGAGCTTGGGTTATGGAGCCGCCTCCTATAATTCACCCCTCCACTTT.

The rearrangement joins TRBV19 to TRBJ1-3; possible D gene TRBD1, 5 bases. The CDR3 is made up of 14 amino acids. Germline lookup yields CDR1 LNHDA and CDR2 SQIVND (reference sequence). V gave up 3 bases and J gave up 3 bases, with 9 bases separating them. In DNA, the CDR3 is TGTGCCAGTAGTATTTGGGGCATTGGAAACACCATATATTTT. As protein: CASSIWGIGNTIYF. Using reference TRBV19 and TRBJ1-3 for the parts outside the CDR3, the full variable domain is DGGITQSPKYLFRKEGQNVTLSCEQNLNHDAMYWYRQDPGQGLRLIYYSQIVNDFQKGDIAEGYSVSREKKESFPLTVTSAQKNPTAFYLCASSIWGIGNTIYFGEGSWLTVV.

The chain carries TRBV27 and TRBJ2-7; 7 bases line up with TRBD1. The CDR3 runs to 14 residues. In germline, CDR1 is MNHEY, CDR2 SMNVEV (reference sequence). V trimming: 3 bases; J trimming: 1 base; junction bases outside the gene matches: 3. The CDR3 nucleotides read TGTGCCAGCAGTTTGGAGACAGGGTCCTACGAGCAGTACTTC. Amino acid sequence: CASSLETGSYEQYF.

V is TRBV7-8 and J is TRBJ2-3; D might be TRBD1 (6 bases). Germline V gives CDR1 SGHVS, CDR2 FQNEAQ. CDR3 length: 14 residues. V was shortened by 5 bases and J by 0 bases, with 9 bases between the two germline ends. In DNA form, the CDR3 reads TGTGCCAGCAGCGTCACAGGGAGCACAGATACGCAGTATTTT. This encodes CASSVTGSTDTQYF.

The chain has TRBV6-5 and TRBJ1-1, with 9 bases that match TRBD1. Germline V gives CDR1 MNHEY, CDR2 SVGAGI. Losses at the gene ends were 6 bases for V and 5 bases for J; bases not matched to a gene: 10. This CDR3 contains 15 residues. The CDR3 sequence: CASSTPRQGGTEAFF. The CDR3 nucleotides read TGTGCCAGCAGCACACCGAGACAGGGGGGAACTGAAGCTTTCTTT.

The gene calls are TRBV5-1 and TRBJ2-1; D may be TRBD2 (7 bases). V was shortened by 4 bases and J by 10 bases, with 18 bases between the two germline ends. Per the germline V gene, CDR1 is SGHRS and CDR2 is YFSETQ. CDR3 length equals 14 residues. The CDR3 DNA follows: TGCGCCAGCAGCGGTGGAGGGGGGGTTTGGGAGCAGTTCTTC. Translating gives CASSGGGGVWEQFF. Full variable domain (rest looked up from reference TRBV5-1 and TRBJ2-1): KAGVTQTPRYLIKTRGQQVTLSCSPISGHRSVSWYQQTPGQGLQFLFEYFSETQRNKGNFPGRFSGRQFSNSRSEMNVSTLELGDSALYLCASSGGGGVWEQFFGPGTRLTVL.

The V gene is TRBV2, the J gene TRBJ2-7; D possibly corresponds to TRBD2 (6 bases). Trimming cost V 1 base and J 2 bases, with 6 bases left between them. This CDR3 contains 13 residues. In germline, CDR1 is SNHLY, CDR2 FYNNEI. The CDR3: CASSEGGAYEQYF. The CDR3 bases are TGTGCCAGCAGTGAAGGGGGGGCCTACGAGCAGTACTTC.

The V and J genes are TRBV10-2 and TRBJ1-1; the D gene is possibly TRBD1 (5 bases). Germline CDR1 reads WSHSY; CDR2 reads SAAADI. CDR3 length: 13 residues. Trimming took off 4 bases at V and 5 bases at J, with 11 bases between the two ends. The CDR3 sequence: CASSGQGGTEAFF. In DNA, the CDR3 is TGCGCCAGCAGTGGCCAGGGAGGTACTGAAGCTTTCTTT.

This chain links TRBV10-3 with TRBJ1-5; D is unclear. The germline V gene encodes CDR1 ENHRY and CDR2 SYGVKD. V gave up 11 bases and J gave up 6 bases, with 17 bases separating them. This CDR3 region has 13 residues. Written as DNA, the CDR3 is TGTGCCTCCCGGACTGCGGACGGTCAGCCCCAGCATTTT. Translated: CASRTADGQPQHF.

The chain uses TRBV5-1 and TRBJ2-2; 12 bases are a match to TRBD1. The germline V gene has CDR1 SGHRS and CDR2 YFSETQ. This CDR3 has 15 amino acids. V trimming: 2 bases; J trimming: 6 bases; junction bases outside the gene matches: 2. The CDR3 coding sequence is TGCGCCAGCAGCTTAGGGACAGGGGGCCCCGGGGAGCTGTTTTTT. It is translated as CASSLGTGGPGELFF.

The rearrangement uses TRBV5-4 and TRBJ2-2; 7 bases line up with TRBD1. Germline CDR1 reads SGHNT; CDR2 reads YYREEE (reference sequence). With V trimmed by 0 bases and J by 5 bases, 4 bases remained unmatched. CDR3 length: 15 amino acids. The CDR3 region has the DNA TGTGCCAGCAGCTTGGAGACCAGGGGGACCGGGGAGCTGTTTTTT. Amino acids: CASSLETRGTGELFF.

To note about this clone: The junction differs from germline at one of its ends, possibly a read error. Distinct nucleotide sequences in the sample also encode this CDR3. The CDR3 protein is CASSRQGRSTEAFF. DNA of the CDR3: TGTGCCAGCAGCCGACAGGGGAGGAGCACTGAAGCCTTCTTT. The chain employs TRBV6-6 and TRBJ1-1; 8 nucleotides agree with TRBD1. The length of the CDR3 is 14 residues. Germline-derived CDR1 and CDR2 are MNHNY and SVGAGI (reference sequence).

This sequence joins TRBV10-3 and TRBJ2-2; the match to TRBD1 covers 7 bases. With 9 bases clipped from V and 2 bases from J, the junction kept 3 bases outside the gene matches. CDR3 length: 13 amino acids. The germline V gene encodes CDR1 ENHRY and CDR2 SYGVKD. The CDR3 is CAIGDSNTGELFF. In DNA, the CDR3 is TGTGCCATAGGGGACAGCAACACCGGGGAGCTGTTTTTT.

J is TRBJ2-5 and V is TRBV19; 7 positions agree with TRBD1. This CDR3 contains 15 residues. V lost 5 bases, J lost 2 bases, and 8 bases stayed unmatched. The germline CDR1 and CDR2 sequences are LNHDA and SQIVND (reference sequence). DNA for the CDR3: TGTGCCAGTAGTCGAGACAGGGCGAGACAAGAGACCCAGTACTTC. Translated, it gives CASSRDRARQETQYF.

The chain couples TRBV28 to TRBJ2-7; no firm D call. V lost 6 bases and J 12 bases, leaving 18 bases between the germline ends. The germline V gene encodes CDR1 MDHEN and CDR2 SYDVKM. This CDR3 has 12 amino acids. The DNA of the CDR3 is TGTGCCAGCAGCATTCGAGGCGGCTTGGGGTACTTC. This encodes CASSIRGGLGYF. The complete variable domain, with remaining parts taken from reference TRBV28 and TRBJ2-7, reads DVKVTQSSRYLVKRTGEKVFLECVQDMDHENMFWYRQDPGLGLRLIYFSYDVKMKEKGDIPEGYSVSREKKERFSLILESASTNQTSMYLCASSIRGGLGYFGPGTRLTVT.

The chain employs TRBV10-3 and TRBJ1-1; a possible D gene is TRBD1 (6 bases). The CDR3 loop spans 11 amino acids. V lost 4 bases to trimming and J lost 8 bases, with 8 bases between them. The germline CDR1 and CDR2 sequences are ENHRY and SYGVKD. For the CDR3, the DNA is TGTGCCATCAGTGCCGGGACAGAAGCTTTCTTT. This codes for CAISAGTEAFF.

V usage is TRBV5-6 and J usage is TRBJ1-1; unclear D gene. CDR3 size: 14 residues. V lost 4 bases and J 2 bases, leaving 12 bases between the germline ends. CDR1 and CDR2 from the germline V gene are SGHDT and YYEEEE. CDR3 DNA: TGTGCCAGCAGCCCCGCCGGGGTAAACACTGAAGCTTTCTTT. Translation gives CASSPAGVNTEAFF.

The chain has TRBV5-4 and TRBJ2-1; TRBD2 matches 11 bases. V trimming: 3 bases; J trimming: 5 bases; junction bases outside the gene matches: 4. Germline CDR1 SGHNT, CDR2 YYREEE (reference sequence). CDR3 length equals 15 residues. The CDR3 loop is CASSSKTSGDNEQFF. The DNA of the CDR3 is TGTGCCAGCAGCTCTAAGACTAGCGGGGACAATGAGCAGTTCTTC.